This TCR beta chain was documented in a study of blood T cell repertoires in COVID-19. Only in-frame clones appear in the TCRdb table, and some are missing; sequencing was by immunoSEQ multiplex PCR. The sample holds about 150,000 clones, roughly four fifths seen once. CDR3 length: 17 residues. V gave up 2 bases and J gave up 2 bases, with 17 bases separating them. CDR1 and CDR2 from the germline V gene are MNHEY and SMNVEV (reference sequence). V gene TRBV27 combines with J gene TRBJ2-3; tentative D call: TRBD2 (6 bases). The source of this sequence is a woman aged 45-59 years with acute COVID-19. The sequencing sample was made of PBMCs or T cells enriched from blood (not recorded which). CDR3 protein: CASSLEGRRGPTDTQYF. Written as DNA, the CDR3 is TGTGCCAGCAGTTTAGAGGGGCGGAGGGGTCCCACAGATACGCAGTATTTT.